The subject of this entry is one TCR beta chain. Sequencing was performed with immunoSEQ multiplex PCR; in TCRdb, only in-frame clones are kept and a portion is missing. This sample has fewer than 400,000 clones, with 90% found just once. The sample comes from a study of blood T cell repertoires in COVID-19. This CDR3 has 17 amino acids. Germline assignment: CDR1 SNHLY and CDR2 FYNNEI. J lost 4 bases, V lost 5 bases, and 10 bases had no gene match. Everyone who took part was roughly 18 to 90 years old, and they came from about two dozen US areas. This receptor was identified in a woman aged 25 to 39 who had been exposed to COVID-19. The V gene is TRBV2, the J gene TRBJ2-5; 13 nucleotides align to TRBD2. The specimen sequenced was PBMCs or T cells enriched from blood (not recorded which). CDR3 DNA: TGTGCCAGCAGTAGGACTAGCGGGGGCTTGAGGGGAGAGACCCAGTACTTC. As protein: CASSRTSGGLRGETQYF.